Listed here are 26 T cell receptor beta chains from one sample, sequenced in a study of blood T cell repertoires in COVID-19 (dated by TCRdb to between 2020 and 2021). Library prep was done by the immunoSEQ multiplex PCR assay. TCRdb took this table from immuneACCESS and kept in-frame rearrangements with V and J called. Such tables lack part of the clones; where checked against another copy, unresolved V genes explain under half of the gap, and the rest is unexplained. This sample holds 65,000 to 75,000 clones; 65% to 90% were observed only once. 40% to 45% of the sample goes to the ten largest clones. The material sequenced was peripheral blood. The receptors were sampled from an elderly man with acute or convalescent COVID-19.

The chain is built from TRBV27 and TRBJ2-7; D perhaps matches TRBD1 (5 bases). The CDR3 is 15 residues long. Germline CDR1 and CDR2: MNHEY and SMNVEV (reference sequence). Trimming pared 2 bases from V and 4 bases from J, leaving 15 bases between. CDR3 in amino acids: CASSLESGYQYEQYF. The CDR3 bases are TGTGCCAGCAGTTTAGAGTCAGGGTACCAATACGAGCAGTACTTC.

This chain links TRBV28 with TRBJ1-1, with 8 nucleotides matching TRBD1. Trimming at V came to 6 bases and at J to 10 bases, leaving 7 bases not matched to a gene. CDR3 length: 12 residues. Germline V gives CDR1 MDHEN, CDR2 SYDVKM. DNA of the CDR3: TGTGCCAGCAGCCAAATAACAGGGGGAGCTTTCTTT. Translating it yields CASSQITGGAFF.

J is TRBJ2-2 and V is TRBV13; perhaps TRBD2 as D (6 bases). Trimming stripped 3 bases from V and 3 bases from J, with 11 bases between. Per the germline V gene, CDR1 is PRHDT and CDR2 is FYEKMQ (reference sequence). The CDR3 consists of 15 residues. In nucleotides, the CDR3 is TGTGCCAGCAGCTTTCGGAGGGTGCACACCGGGGAGCTGTTTTTT. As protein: CASSFRRVHTGELFF.

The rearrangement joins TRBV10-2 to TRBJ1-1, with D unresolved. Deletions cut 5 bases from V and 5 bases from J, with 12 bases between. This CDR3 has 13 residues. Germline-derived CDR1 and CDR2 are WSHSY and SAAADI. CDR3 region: CASSLASSTEAFF. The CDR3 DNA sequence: TGCGCCAGCAGTCTAGCTTCGAGTACTGAAGCTTTCTTT.

The CDR3 loop reads CASSLNPGLAGYEQYF. For the CDR3, the DNA is TGTGCCAGCAGTTTAAATCCGGGACTAGCGGGGTACGAGCAGTACTTC. This rearrangement joins TRBV28 to TRBJ2-7, with 13 bases lining up with TRBD2. This CDR3 contains 16 residues. The germline V gene has CDR1 MDHEN and CDR2 SYDVKM. Unmatched junction bases numbered 5, after V lost 2 bases and J lost 4 bases. Looking up the rest from reference TRBV28 and TRBJ2-7 gives the full variable domain: DVKVTQSSRYLVKRTGEKVFLECVQDMDHENMFWYRQDPGLGLRLIYFSYDVKMKEKGDIPEGYSVSREKKERFSLILESASTNQTSMYLCASSLNPGLAGYEQYFGPGTRLTVT.

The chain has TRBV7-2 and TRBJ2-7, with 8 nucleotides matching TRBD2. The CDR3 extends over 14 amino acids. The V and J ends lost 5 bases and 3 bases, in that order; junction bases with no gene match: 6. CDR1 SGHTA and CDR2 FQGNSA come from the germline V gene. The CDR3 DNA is TGTGCCAGCAGCCCTACCGGGACTAGCTACGAGCAGTACTTC. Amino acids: CASSPTGTSYEQYF. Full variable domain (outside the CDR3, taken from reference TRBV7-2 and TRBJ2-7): GAGVSQSPSNKVTEKGKDVELRCDPISGHTALYWYRQSLGQGLEFLIYFQGNSAPDKSGLPSDRFSAERTGGSVSTLTIQRTQQEDSAVYLCASSPTGTSYEQYFGPGTRLTVT.

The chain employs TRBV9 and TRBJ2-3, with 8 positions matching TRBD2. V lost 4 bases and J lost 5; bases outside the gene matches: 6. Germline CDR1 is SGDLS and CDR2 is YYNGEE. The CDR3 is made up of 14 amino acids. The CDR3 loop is CASSRERGKDTQYF. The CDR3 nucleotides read TGTGCCAGCAGCAGAGAGCGGGGGAAAGATACGCAGTATTTT.

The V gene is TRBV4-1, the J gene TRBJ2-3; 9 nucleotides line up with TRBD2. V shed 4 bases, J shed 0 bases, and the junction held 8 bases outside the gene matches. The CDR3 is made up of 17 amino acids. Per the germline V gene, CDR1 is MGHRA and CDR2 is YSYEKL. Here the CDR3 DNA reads TGCGCCAGCAGCCTAACGGGACTAGCAAGAAGCACAGATACGCAGTATTTT. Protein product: CASSLTGLARSTDTQYF.

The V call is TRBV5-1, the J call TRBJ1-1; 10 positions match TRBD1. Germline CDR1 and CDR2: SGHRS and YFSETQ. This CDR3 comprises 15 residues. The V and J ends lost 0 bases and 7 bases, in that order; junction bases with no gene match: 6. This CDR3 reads CASSLEGQGVGEAFF. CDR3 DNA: TGCGCCAGCAGCTTGGAAGGACAGGGGGTAGGTGAAGCTTTCTTT.

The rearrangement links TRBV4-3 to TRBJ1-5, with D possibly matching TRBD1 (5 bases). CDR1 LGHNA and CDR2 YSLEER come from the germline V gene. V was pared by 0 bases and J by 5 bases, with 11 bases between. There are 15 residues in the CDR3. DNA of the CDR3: TGCGCCAGCAGCCAAGATACCGGGGGAGATCAGCCCCAGCATTTT. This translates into CASSQDTGGDQPQHF.

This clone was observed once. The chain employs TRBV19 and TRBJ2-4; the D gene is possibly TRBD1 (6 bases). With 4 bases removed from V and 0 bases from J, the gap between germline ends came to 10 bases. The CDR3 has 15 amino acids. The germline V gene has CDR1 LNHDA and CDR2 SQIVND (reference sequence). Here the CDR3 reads CASSTPGVAKNIQYF. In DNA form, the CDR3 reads TGTGCCAGTAGTACCCCAGGGGTAGCCAAAAACATTCAGTACTTC. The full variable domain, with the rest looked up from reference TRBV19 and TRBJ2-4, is DGGITQSPKYLFRKEGQNVTLSCEQNLNHDAMYWYRQDPGQGLRLIYYSQIVNDFQKGDIAEGYSVSREKKESFPLTVTSAQKNPTAFYLCASSTPGVAKNIQYFGAGTRLSVL.

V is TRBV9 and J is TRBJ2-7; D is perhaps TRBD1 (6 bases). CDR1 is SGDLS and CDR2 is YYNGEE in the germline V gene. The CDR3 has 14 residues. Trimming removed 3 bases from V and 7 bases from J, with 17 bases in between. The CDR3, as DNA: TGTGCCAGCAGCGACGGGACACTCCCCTGGGAGCAGTACTTC. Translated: CASSDGTLPWEQYF.

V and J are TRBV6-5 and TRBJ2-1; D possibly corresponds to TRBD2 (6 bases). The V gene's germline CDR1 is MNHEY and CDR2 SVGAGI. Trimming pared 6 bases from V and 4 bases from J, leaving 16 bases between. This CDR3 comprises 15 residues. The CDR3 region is CASRVGAGDYNEQFF. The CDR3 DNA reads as TGTGCCAGCAGGGTTGGAGCGGGCGATTACAATGAGCAGTTCTTC.

CDR3 amino acids: CASSLGQGPTGELFF. The DNA of the CDR3 is TGTGCCAGCAGCCTCGGACAGGGGCCGACCGGGGAGCTGTTTTTT. The rearrangement uses TRBV3-1 (or the pseudogene TRBV3-2) and TRBJ2-2; 9 bases agree with TRBD1. Germline CDR1 LGHDT, CDR2 YNNKEL (reference sequence). V dropped 4 bases and J dropped 5; count of bases not matched to a gene: 5. This CDR3 spans 15 amino acids.

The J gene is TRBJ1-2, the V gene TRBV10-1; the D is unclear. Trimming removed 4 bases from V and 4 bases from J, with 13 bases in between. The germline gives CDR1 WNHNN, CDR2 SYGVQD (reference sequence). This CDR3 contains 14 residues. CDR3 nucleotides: TGCGCCAGCAGTGTGGTCGGCGAGGGCTATGGCTACACCTTC. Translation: CASSVVGEGYGYTF.

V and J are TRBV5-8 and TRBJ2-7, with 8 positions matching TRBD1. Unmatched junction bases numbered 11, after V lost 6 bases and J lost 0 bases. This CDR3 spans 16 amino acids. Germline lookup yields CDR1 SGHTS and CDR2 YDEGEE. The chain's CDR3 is CASISQGVTASYEQYF. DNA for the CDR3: TGTGCCAGCATCTCACAGGGGGTAACCGCCTCCTACGAGCAGTACTTC. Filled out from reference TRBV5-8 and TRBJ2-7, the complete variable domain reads EAGVTQSPTHLIKTRGQQATLRCSPISGHTSVYWYQQALGLGLQFLLWYDEGEERNRGNFPPRFSGRQFPNYSSELNVNALELEDSALYLCASISQGVTASYEQYFGPGTRLTVT.

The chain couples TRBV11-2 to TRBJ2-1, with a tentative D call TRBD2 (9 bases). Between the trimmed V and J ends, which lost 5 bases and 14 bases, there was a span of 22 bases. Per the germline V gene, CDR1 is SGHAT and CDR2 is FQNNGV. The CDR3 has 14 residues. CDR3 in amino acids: CASSQGAGGVQEFF. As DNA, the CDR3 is TGTGCCAGCAGCCAGGGGGCGGGAGGGGTTCAGGAGTTCTTC.

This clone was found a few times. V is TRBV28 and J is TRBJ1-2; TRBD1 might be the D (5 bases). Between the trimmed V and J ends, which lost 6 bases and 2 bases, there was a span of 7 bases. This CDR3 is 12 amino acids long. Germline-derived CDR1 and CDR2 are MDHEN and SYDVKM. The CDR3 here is CASSRQNYGYTF. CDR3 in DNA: TGTGCCAGCAGCCGACAGAACTATGGCTACACCTTC.

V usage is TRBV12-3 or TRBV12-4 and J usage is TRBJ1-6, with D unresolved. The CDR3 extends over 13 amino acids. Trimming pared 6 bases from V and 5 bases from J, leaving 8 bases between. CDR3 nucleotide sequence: TGTGCCAGCAGGCTGATAGATAATTCACCCCTCCACTTT. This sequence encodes CASRLIDNSPLHF.

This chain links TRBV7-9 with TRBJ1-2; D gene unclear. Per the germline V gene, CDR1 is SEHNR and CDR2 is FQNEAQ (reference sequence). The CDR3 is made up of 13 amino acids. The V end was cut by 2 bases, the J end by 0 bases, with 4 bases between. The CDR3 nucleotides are TGTGCCAGCAGCTTACCAGCTAACTATGGCTACACCTTC. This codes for CASSLPANYGYTF.

CDR3 nucleotides: TGTGCCAGCAGCTTGAAGGGACTTGCGAATAATTCACCCCTCCACTTT. This sequence encodes CASSLKGLANNSPLHF. The chain uses TRBV5-6 and TRBJ1-6; tentatively, D is TRBD1 (5 bases). The CDR3 spans 16 residues. Trimming removed 1 base at V and 5 bases at J, with 13 bases between. Germline V gives CDR1 SGHDT, CDR2 YYEEEE.

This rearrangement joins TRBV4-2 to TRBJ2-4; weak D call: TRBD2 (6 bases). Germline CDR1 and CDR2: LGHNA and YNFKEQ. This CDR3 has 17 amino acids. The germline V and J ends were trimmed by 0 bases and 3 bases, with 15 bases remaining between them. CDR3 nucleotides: TGTGCCAGCAGCCAAGACACGGGGGACGGGAACAAAAACATTCAGTACTTC. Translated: CASSQDTGDGNKNIQYF.

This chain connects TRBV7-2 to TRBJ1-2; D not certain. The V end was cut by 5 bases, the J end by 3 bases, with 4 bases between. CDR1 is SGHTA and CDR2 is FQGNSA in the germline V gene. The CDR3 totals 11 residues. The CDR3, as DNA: TGTGCCAGCAGCCCAGACTATGGCTACACCTTC. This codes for CASSPDYGYTF.

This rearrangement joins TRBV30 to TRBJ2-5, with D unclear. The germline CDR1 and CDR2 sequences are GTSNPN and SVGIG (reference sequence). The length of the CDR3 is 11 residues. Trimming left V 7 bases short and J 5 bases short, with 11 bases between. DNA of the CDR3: TGTGCCTCTACGAACCGGGAGACCCAGTACTTC. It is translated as CASTNRETQYF.

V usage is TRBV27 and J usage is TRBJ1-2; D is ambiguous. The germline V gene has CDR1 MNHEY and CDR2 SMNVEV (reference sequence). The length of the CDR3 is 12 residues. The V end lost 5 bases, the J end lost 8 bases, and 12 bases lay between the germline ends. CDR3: CASSAQVGGYTF. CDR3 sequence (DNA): TGTGCCAGCAGTGCGCAGGTTGGGGGCTACACCTTC.

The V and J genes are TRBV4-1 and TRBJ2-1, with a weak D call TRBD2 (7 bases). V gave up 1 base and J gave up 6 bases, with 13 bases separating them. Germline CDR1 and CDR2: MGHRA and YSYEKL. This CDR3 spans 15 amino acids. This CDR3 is CASSQVAGAVNEQFF. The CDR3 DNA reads TGCGCCAGCAGCCAAGTGGCGGGGGCCGTCAATGAGCAGTTCTTC.